This T cell receptor beta chain was sequenced in a study of T cells in Graves' hyperthyroidism and ophthalmopathy. Study findings and constraints: Most thyroid clonotypes that were expanded above 0.001 also turned up in blood.

Using approximately 10 ml of fresh peripheral blood, PBMCs were prepared. RNA transcripts gave rise to amplified TCR beta CDR3 regions. The HTBI set primed first-round TCR CDR3 RT-PCR. TCRdb redid the calling of the multiplex PCR reads with MiXCR, one entry per CDR3 protein. The sample holds over 500,000 distinct CDR3 sequences; about a sixth are singletons and the top ten take roughly a sixth. Germline CDR1 is SEHNR and CDR2 is FQNEAQ (reference sequence). V was clipped by 3 bases and J by 6 bases, with 9 bases between them. The length of the CDR3 is 13 residues. The sample holds many counts of this clonotype. Its antigen is not known.

The chain combines TRBV7-9 with TRBJ2-1; D may be TRBD2 (7 bases). Sequencing was performed on blood. The clonotype comes from a woman younger than 30 with Graves' ophthalmopathy. CDR3 sequence reads: CASSFRGANEQFF. The DNA of the CDR3 is TGTGCCAGCAGCTTCCGGGGGGCCAATGAGCAGTTCTTC.